The rows below give T cell receptor beta chains drawn from one sample of a study of shared clonotypes between healthy human individuals. The assay was immunoSEQ multiplex PCR, and TCRdb's table has in-frame clones only and misses some. The sample has some 700,000 clones, around 90% seen once; the top ten hold 34%. Sequencing was carried out using memory CD8+ T cells from PBMCs. The receptors were sampled from a man aged 18 to 35 in good health. Some clones in this sample may be carry-over from other donors' samples. CDR3s include the opening cysteine and the closing phenylalanine or tryptophan. The D gene is left open where the match is weak. For some rows the clone size is stated as once, few or many, or as a class when expanded; others skip it.

CDR3 | DNA | V | D | J | length | size
CASGWTLPGGAANTGELFF | TGTGCCAGCGGGTGGACCCTCCCCGGGGGGGCGGCTAACACCGGGGAGCTGTTTTTT | TRBV2 | TRBD2 | TRBJ2-2 | 19 | .
CASRGDRGGWQKLFF | TGTGCCAGCAGGGGGGACAGGGGCGGCTGGCAAAAACTGTTTTTT | TRBV2 | TRBD1 | TRBJ1-4 | 15 | .
CASSEYISRDRGVKLFF | TGTGCCAGCAGTGAATATATAAGCAGGGACAGGGGGGTAAAACTGTTTTTT | TRBV25-1 | TRBD1 | TRBJ1-4 | 17 | .
CASSTLEGQNEQFF | TGTGCCAGCAGTACTCTTGAGGGACAGAATGAGCAGTTCTTC | TRBV6-6 | TRBD1 | TRBJ2-1 | 14 | once
CASSAVNSNQPQHF | TGTGCCAGTAGTGCAGTGAATAGCAATCAGCCCCAGCATTTT | TRBV19 | . | TRBJ1-5 | 14 | .
CASSQVDDVSYNEQFF | TGCGCCAGCAGCCAAGTGGACGACGTCTCCTACAATGAGCAGTTCTTC | TRBV4-1 | . | TRBJ2-1 | 16 | once
CASSYTPPFDRSYEQYF | TGCGCCAGCAGCTACACACCACCTTTTGACCGTTCCTACGAGCAGTACTTC | TRBV5-1 | . | TRBJ2-7 | 17 | .
CATSRETVSATTGELFF | TGTGCCACCAGCAGAGAAACGGTATCGGCTACCACCGGGGAGCTGTTTTTT | TRBV15 | . | TRBJ2-2 | 17 | .
CASSGGRLGNQPQHF | TGTGCCAGCAGTGGGGGGCGGCTAGGCAATCAGCCCCAGCATTTT | TRBV2 | . | TRBJ1-5 | 15 | few
CASSLTLSDNEQFF | TGTGCCAGCAGTTTAACCCTATCGGACAATGAGCAGTTCTTC | TRBV27 | . | TRBJ2-1 | 14 | .